This TCR beta chain was retrieved from a study of T cells in Graves' hyperthyroidism and ophthalmopathy. Disease duration was under 3 months in the ophthalmopathy patients, who also had a Clinical Activity Score of at least 3 and a NOSPECS grade of at least 4. The sample holds a few counts of this clonotype. RNA transcripts served as the template for amplifying TCR beta CDR3 regions. First-round RT-PCR with HTBI primers amplified the TCR CDR3 region. Via MiXCR, TCRdb re-called the multiplex PCR reads, giving one row per CDR3 protein. The sample includes approximately 600,000 distinct CDR3 sequences, 13% to 15% of them seen just once. CDR3 length: 18 residues. The germline CDR1 and CDR2 sequences are LNHDA and SQIVND (reference sequence). V lost 3 bases to trimming and J lost 5 bases, with 23 bases between them.

Sequencing was done on a sample of blood. The chain links TRBV19 to TRBJ1-5; possible D gene TRBD1, 6 bases. This clonotype was obtained from a woman aged 18-29 years with Graves' ophthalmopathy. CDR3 in DNA: TGTGCCAGTAGTATCTATTATTGGGGGGCGCGCCAGCATCAGCCCCAGCATTTT. This sequence encodes CASSIYYWGARQHQPQHF.